The 7 T cell receptor beta chains below were found in one sample sequenced in a study of synovial regulatory T cells in juvenile arthritis. Only in-frame clones appear in the TCRdb table, and some are missing; sequencing was by immunoSEQ multiplex PCR. This table lists 8,000 to 10,000 clones. The sample was Treg cells from blood. As for subset: remaining (HLA-DR-negative) circulating blood Treg cells. The receptors stem from a donor between 2 and 29 years old with juvenile idiopathic arthritis.

The J gene is TRBJ2-2, the V gene TRBV2; with no DNA, the TCRdb D assignment of TRBD1 cannot be verified. The CDR3 runs to 15 residues. The coding DNA is unavailable. Germline V lookup: CDR1 SNHLY, CDR2 FYNNEI. CDR3 region: CASSVQGANTGELFF.

V gene TRBV18 combines with J gene TRBJ1-1; without DNA, the TCRdb call of TRBD1 cannot be checked. Per the germline V gene, CDR1 is KGHSH and CDR2 is LQKENI. This CDR3 contains 13 residues. No nucleotide data were recorded. CDR3 loop: CASSPQRGTEAFF. The full variable domain, with the rest looked up from reference TRBV18 and TRBJ1-1, is NAGVMQNPRHLVRRRGQEARLRCSPMKGHSHVYWYRQLPEEGLKFMVYLQKENIIDESGMPKERFSAEFPKEGPSILRIQQVVRGDSAAYFCASSPQRGTEAFFGQGTRLTVV.

The chain employs TRBV10-2 and TRBJ2-1; lacking DNA, the TRBD2 call made by TCRdb goes unchecked. The CDR3 is 13 residues long. The record lacks a DNA sequence. Germline CDR1 is WSHSY and CDR2 is SAAADI. The CDR3 sequence is CASSESAGTTQFF.

The chain is built from TRBV5-1 and TRBJ1-1. This CDR3 comprises 14 residues. The entry carries no DNA sequence. Germline values: CDR1 SGHRS, CDR2 YFSETQ. This chain's CDR3 is CASSLGVIRDEAFF.

The chain has TRBV7-9 and TRBJ1-1. This CDR3 region has 13 residues. No DNA accompanies this entry. Germline CDR1 SEHNR, CDR2 FQNEAQ (reference sequence). This CDR3 is CASTKLGNTEAFF. Together with reference TRBV7-9 and TRBJ1-1, the CDR3 gives the full variable domain: DTGVSQNPRHKITKRGQNVTFRCDPISEHNRLYWYRQTLGQGPEFLTYFQNEAQLEKSRLLSDRFSAERPKGSFSTLEIQRTEQGDSAMYLCASTKLGNTEAFFGQGTRLTVV.

The chain employs TRBV6-1 and TRBJ1-1. The CDR3 consists of 15 residues. Only the protein sequence is given. Per germline, CDR1 MNHNS and CDR2 SASEGT. CDR3 in amino acids: CASSPWGTGNTEAFF.

This clone registers medium-sized (0.01 to 0.1%) by frequency. The J gene is TRBJ1-2, the V gene TRBV16. Germline-derived CDR1 and CDR2 are KGHSY and FQNENV. This CDR3 is built from 10 residues. No DNA has been recorded. The CDR3 sequence: CASASGGYTF.